The clone carrying this TCR beta chain appeared a few times. The antigen remains unidentified. In germline, CDR1 is LNHDA, CDR2 SQIVND (reference sequence). This CDR3 contains 16 residues. V was clipped by 6 bases and J by 7 bases; unmatched bases: 13. The data belong to a study of regulatory T cells in long-lasting Graves disease. Study as a whole: The study enrolled newly diagnosed Graves' patients on antithyroid drugs under 3 months. Findings and limits, study-wide: Accuracy was perhaps lowered by the small sample size.

According to the study, TCR beta libraries were built with iRepertoire HTBI primers and CDR3-region Arm-PCR. TCRdb re-called the multiplex PCR reads with MiXCR, one entry per CDR3 protein. Here the sample spans more than 450,000 distinct CDR3 sequences, around 15% being singletons. Time point here: newly diagnosed GD, antithyroid drugs for less than 3 months. PBMC-extracted RNA yielded the TCR library. In addition, the sample was reused for a study of T cells in Graves' hyperthyroidism and ophthalmopathy.

This clonotype was sampled from a man aged 40-49 years with Graves disease. The source was peripheral blood mononuclear cells (PBMCs), collected at new diagnosis, from a patient treated with antithyroid drugs. The chain links TRBV19 to TRBJ2-1, with 9 bases matching TRBD2. CDR3 bases: TGTGCCAGTAGCAAAATTAGCGGGAGAGTGGGTAATGAGCAGTTCTTC. Protein product: CASSKISGRVGNEQFF.